Following are 5 T cell receptor beta chains from one sample sequenced in a study of OX40 agonist ivuxolimab in advanced cancers. The table came from immunoSEQ multiplex PCR; TCRdb's copy has only in-frame clones and leaves some out. The profile shows roughly 68,000 clones, approximately 83% of them singletons. Sample: CD4+ or CD8+ T cells sorted from blood, taken in a trial of the OX40 agonist ivuxolimab. These receptors were collected from an adult with an advanced solid tumor such as melanoma, head and neck, liver or kidney cancer.

A single count supports this clone. This chain joins TRBV2 and TRBJ2-5; no reliable D call. CDR1 is SNHLY, CDR2 FYNNEI, per germline. V gave up 4 bases and J gave up 0 bases, with 9 bases separating them. The CDR3 is 14 amino acids. CDR3 coding DNA: TGTGCCAGCAGTGTCGGCACCTACCAAGAGACCCAGTACTTC. Protein sequence: CASSVGTYQETQYF.

This sequence joins TRBV28 and TRBJ1-2, with D maybe TRBD1 (6 bases). CDR1 MDHEN and CDR2 SYDVKM come from the germline V gene. The CDR3 loop spans 15 amino acids. V lost 5 bases and J lost 3, with 16 bases in between. This CDR3 reads CASSRTGFRDYGYTF. The CDR3 nucleotides read TGTGCCAGCAGTCGTACAGGGTTTAGGGACTATGGCTACACCTTC.

V usage is TRBV7-8 and J usage is TRBJ1-1, with 7 bases aligning to TRBD1. Germline CDR1 SGHVS, CDR2 FQNEAQ. The CDR3 length is 14 residues. The V and J ends lost 6 bases and 5 bases, in that order; junction bases with no gene match: 9. CDR3 region: CASRAPGGGTEAFF. CDR3 DNA sequence: TGTGCCAGCAGGGCACCAGGGGGAGGGACTGAAGCTTTCTTT.

In this sample, this clone turned up many times. The chain combines TRBV4-2 with TRBJ1-2, with a weak D call TRBD1 (6 bases). This CDR3 is built from 13 residues. Germline V gene sequence: CDR1 LGHNA, CDR2 YNFKEQ. V lost 1 base to trimming and J lost 9 bases, with 12 bases between them. The CDR3 bases are TGTGCCAGCAGCCAAGTAGGGGGGAGGAGCTACACCTTC. Its translation: CASSQVGGRSYTF.

The chain couples TRBV5-1 to TRBJ2-3; 10 bases are a match to TRBD2. Germline V gene data show CDR1 as SGHRS and CDR2 as YFSETQ. V trimming: 5 bases; J trimming: 1 base; junction bases outside the gene matches: 7. The CDR3 is made up of 16 amino acids. CDR3 nucleotides: TGCGCCAGCAGAAAAGAAGCGGGGGGGCGCACAGATACGCAGTATTTT. This sequence encodes CASRKEAGGRTDTQYF.